The rows below give T cell receptor beta chains drawn from one sample of a study of human T cells and chemical hapten exposure. TCRdb re-derived calls from the RACE reads in MiXCR, one entry per CDR3 protein. The sample lists some 350,000 distinct CDR3 sequences, roughly 6.9% seen once, with roughly 8% in the top ten. The material was whole blood, obtained in connection with sensitization to the hapten diphenylcyclopropenone (DPC). The receptors were gathered from a woman aged 18-29 years with alopecia areata. Some clones in this sample may be carry-over from other donors' samples. The CDR3 runs from the conserved cysteine through the conserved F or W. The D gene is left open where the match is weak. Clone size is given for some rows only: seen once, a few or many times, or a class if the clone is expanded.

j_gene | v_gene | abundance | d_gene | CDR3aa | CDR3nt
TRBJ2-6 | TRBV6-5 | many | - | CASSYSSNQGANVLTF | TGTGCCAGCAGTTACTCATCGAACCAAGGGGCCAACGTCCTGACTTTC
TRBJ2-1 | TRBV7-2 | many | - | CASSFDYNEQFF | TGTGCCAGCAGCTTCGATTACAATGAGCAGTTCTTC
TRBJ2-3 | TRBV6-5 | - | TRBD1 | CASSYRGQNTDTQYF | TGTGCCAGCAGTTACCGGGGACAGAACACAGATACGCAGTATTTT
TRBJ1-1 | TRBV3-1 | - | - | CASSPRTLNTEAFF | TGTGCCAGCAGCCCCAGGACTCTTAACACTGAAGCTTTCTTT
TRBJ2-1 | TRBV4-3 | few | TRBD2 | CASSLWTSGGGGEQFF | TGCGCCAGCAGCCTCTGGACTAGCGGGGGTGGTGGTGAGCAGTTCTTC
TRBJ1-1 | TRBV3-1 | few | - | CASTDPGTQEAFF | TGTGCCAGCACGGACCCCGGGACACAAGAAGCTTTCTTT
TRBJ2-1 | TRBV4-3 | - | TRBD1 | CASSQDLLPGTGNEQFF | TGCGCCAGCAGCCAAGATCTACTCCCGGGGACAGGGAATGAGCAGTTCTTC
TRBJ2-3 | TRBV6-5 | few | - | CASSYGGVLLDTQYF | TGTGCCAGCAGTTACGGGGGAGTCCTCTTGGATACGCAGTATTTT
TRBJ2-5 | TRBV7-2 | many | TRBD1 | CASSLGFWTGVQETQYF | TGTGCCAGCAGCTTAGGGTTCTGGACAGGAGTTCAAGAGACCCAGTACTTC
TRBJ1-1 | TRBV7-2 | many | TRBD1 | CASSLTGGRSEAFF | TGTGCCAGCAGCTTAACAGGGGGTCGATCTGAAGCTTTCTTT
TRBJ2-6 | TRBV11-2 | - | TRBD1 | CASSIPGTGDISGANVLTF | TGTGCCAGCAGCATCCCCGGGACAGGCGACATTTCTGGGGCCAACGTCCTGACTTTC
TRBJ1-5 | TRBV7-9 | - | - | CASSLQGLDQPQHF | TGTGCCAGCAGCCTTCAGGGGCTAGATCAGCCCCAGCATTTT
TRBJ2-7 | TRBV2 | many | TRBD2 | CASSDSGGYEQYF | TGTGCCAGCAGTGACAGCGGGGGGTACGAGCAGTACTTC
TRBJ2-1 | TRBV20-1 | many | TRBD1 | CSADRGQSSYNEQFF | TGCAGTGCCGACAGGGGGCAAAGCTCCTACAATGAGCAGTTCTTC
TRBJ2-3 | TRBV7-8 | - | TRBD2 | CASVQSVAGGSDTQYF | TGTGCCAGCGTCCAATCAGTAGCGGGGGGGTCAGATACGCAGTATTTT
TRBJ2-2 | TRBV29-1 | many | - | CSAGQVVTGELFF | TGCAGCGCCGGTCAGGTGGTGACCGGGGAGCTGTTTTTT
TRBJ2-3 | TRBV6-2/TRBV6-3 | - | - | CASSYSKAGYTDTQYF | TGTGCCAGCAGTTACTCGAAGGCGGGCTACACAGATACGCAGTATTTT
TRBJ1-1 | TRBV6-2/TRBV6-3 | many | TRBD1 | CASRRTGVNTEAFF | TGTGCCAGCAGGCGGACAGGAGTGAACACTGAAGCTTTCTTT
TRBJ2-5 | TRBV6-6 | - | TRBD1 | CASSFTGGTQETQYF | TGTGCCAGCAGTTTCACAGGGGGGACTCAAGAGACCCAGTACTTC
TRBJ2-2 | TRBV27 | few | - | CASSLGTYTGELFF | TGTGCCAGCAGTCTCGGGACTTACACCGGGGAGCTGTTTTTT
TRBJ2-3 | TRBV29-1 | many | TRBD1 | CSTHNAGGQDTQYF | TGCAGCACCCACAACGCAGGGGGCCAAGATACGCAGTATTTT
TRBJ2-7 | TRBV5-5 | few | - | CASSLGSVLGEQYF | TGTGCCAGCAGCTTGGGGTCAGTGTTGGGCGAGCAGTACTTC
TRBJ1-6 | TRBV6-2/TRBV6-3 | many | - | CASSPIDSLSSPLHF | TGTGCCAGCAGTCCCATCGACAGTCTATCTTCACCCCTCCACTTT
TRBJ2-1 | TRBV27 | many | - | CASSFSGPSYNEQFF | TGTGCCAGCAGTTTCTCGGGGCCAAGTTACAATGAGCAGTTCTTC
TRBJ2-7 | TRBV10-3 | many | - | CAISNTVTSYEQYF | TGTGCCATCAGTAATACAGTTACCTCCTACGAGCAGTACTTC
TRBJ2-7 | TRBV10-3 | many | TRBD1 | CAISEKGQSSYEQYF | TGTGCCATCAGTGAGAAGGGACAGAGCTCCTACGAGCAGTACTTC
TRBJ2-3 | TRBV20-1 | many | TRBD2 | CSARTSGGYSSTDTQYF | TGCAGTGCCAGGACTAGCGGGGGGTACTCTAGCACAGATACGCAGTATTTT
TRBJ2-7 | TRBV20-1 | few | TRBD2 | CSARVGTTRSYEQYF | TGCAGTGCTAGAGTGGGGACTACTAGATCATACGAGCAGTACTTC
TRBJ1-4 | TRBV18 | many | - | CASSPQENEKLFF | TGTGCCAGCTCACCACAGGAGAATGAAAAACTGTTTTTT
TRBJ2-1 | TRBV20-1 | few | TRBD1 | CSARGTGPHNEQFF | TGCAGTGCTAGGGGGACAGGTCCCCACAATGAGCAGTTCTTC
TRBJ2-5 | TRBV20-1 | few | - | CSARAQFPVETQYF | TGCAGTGCTAGAGCGCAGTTCCCGGTAGAGACCCAGTACTTC
TRBJ2-7 | TRBV13 | - | - | CASSLSGSRAEQYF | TGTGCCAGCAGCTTAAGCGGCTCCCGGGCCGAGCAGTACTTC
TRBJ2-5 | TRBV5-6 | - | TRBD2 | CASSLPAGTQETQYF | TGTGCCAGCAGCTTGCCAGCGGGGACTCAAGAGACCCAGTACTTC
TRBJ2-3 | TRBV20-1 | - | TRBD2 | CSVRGLAGGLDTQYF | TGCAGTGTTAGGGGACTAGCGGGGGGTCTCGATACGCAGTATTTT
TRBJ2-1 | TRBV2 | - | - | CASSEVAAYYNEQFF | TGTGCCAGCAGTGAAGTGGCGGCCTACTACAATGAGCAGTTCTTC
TRBJ1-2 | TRBV9 | - | - | CASSVGDASYGYTF | TGTGCCAGCAGCGTAGGCGATGCTTCCTATGGCTACACCTTC
TRBJ2-3 | TRBV2 | few | TRBD1 | CASSGTGSHTDTQYF | TGTGCCAGCAGTGGGACAGGGAGTCACACAGATACGCAGTATTTT
TRBJ1-2 | TRBV20-1 | few | - | CSARDPDGNYGYTF | TGCAGTGCTAGAGATCCGGACGGTAACTATGGCTACACCTTC
TRBJ1-6 | TRBV12-3/TRBV12-4 | - | - | CASSFSRQGNSPLHF | TGTGCCAGCAGTTTTAGTAGGCAGGGTAATTCACCCCTCCACTTT
TRBJ1-6 | TRBV7-9 | many | TRBD1 | CASSQRQGGNSPLHF | TGTGCCAGCAGCCAGAGACAGGGCGGGAATTCACCCCTCCACTTT
TRBJ2-7 | TRBV20-1 | many | - | CSARDTGEHQTYEQYF | TGCAGTGCTAGAGATACGGGCGAACACCAAACCTACGAGCAGTACTTC
TRBJ1-2 | TRBV5-6 | - | - | CATSLDHYGYTF | TGTGCCACCTCCTTGGATCACTATGGCTACACCTTC
TRBJ1-2 | TRBV25-1 | many | - | CASSDVVEGDGYTF | TGTGCCAGCAGTGACGTGGTAGAGGGGGACGGCTACACCTTC
TRBJ1-1 | TRBV5-6 | - | - | CASSLSGLLNTEAFF | TGTGCCAGCAGCTTGTCCGGGCTGCTGAACACTGAAGCTTTCTTT
TRBJ1-4 | TRBV6-2/TRBV6-3 | few | - | CASSSTDRRGEKLFF | TGTGCCAGCAGCTCCACCGACAGGCGTGGTGAAAAACTGTTTTTT